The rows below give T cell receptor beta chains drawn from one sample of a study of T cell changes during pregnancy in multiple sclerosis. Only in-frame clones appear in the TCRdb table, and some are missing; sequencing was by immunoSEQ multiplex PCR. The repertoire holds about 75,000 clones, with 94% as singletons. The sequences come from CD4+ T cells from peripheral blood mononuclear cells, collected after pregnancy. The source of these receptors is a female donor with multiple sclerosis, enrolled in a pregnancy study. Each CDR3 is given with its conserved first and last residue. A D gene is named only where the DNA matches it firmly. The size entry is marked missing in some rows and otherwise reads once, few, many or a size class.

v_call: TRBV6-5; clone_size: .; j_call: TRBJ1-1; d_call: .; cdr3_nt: TGTGCCAGTGGATCGGCCGGAGTGAACACTGAAGCTTTCTTT; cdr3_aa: CASGSAGVNTEAFF
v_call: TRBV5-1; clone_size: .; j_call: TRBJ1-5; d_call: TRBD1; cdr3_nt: TGCGCCAGCAAACGTGACAGGGGCAATCAGCCCCAGCATTTT; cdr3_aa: CASKRDRGNQPQHF
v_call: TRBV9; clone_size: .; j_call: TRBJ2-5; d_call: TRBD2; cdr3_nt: TGTGCCAGCAGCGTCGATGTAGCGGGAGGGCGAAAAGAGACCCAGTACTTC; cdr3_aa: CASSVDVAGGRKETQYF
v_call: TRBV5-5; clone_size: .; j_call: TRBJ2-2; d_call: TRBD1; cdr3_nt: TGTGCCAGCAGCCGTATCAGAGGGGGCACCTCCACCGGGGAGCTGTTTTTT; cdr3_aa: CASSRIRGGTSTGELFF
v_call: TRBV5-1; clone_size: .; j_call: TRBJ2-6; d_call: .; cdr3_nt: TGCGCCAGCAGCGTCGACTTCTCTGGGGCCAACGTCCTGACTTTC; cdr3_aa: CASSVDFSGANVLTF
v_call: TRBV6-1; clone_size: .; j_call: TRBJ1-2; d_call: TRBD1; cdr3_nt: TGTGCCAGCAGCCCCCCAGACAGGGGCTCCTATGGCTACACCTTC; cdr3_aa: CASSPPDRGSYGYTF
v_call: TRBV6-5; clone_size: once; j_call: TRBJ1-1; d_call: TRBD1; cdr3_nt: TGTGCCAGCAGTACTAGGGGACAGAGCGGGGCTTTCTTT; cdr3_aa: CASSTRGQSGAFF
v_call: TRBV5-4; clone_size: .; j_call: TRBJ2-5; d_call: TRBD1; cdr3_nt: TGTGCCAGCAGTCGGGACAGTCAAGAGACCCAGTACTTC; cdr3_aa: CASSRDSQETQYF
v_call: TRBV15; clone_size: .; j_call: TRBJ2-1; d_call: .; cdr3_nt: TGTGCCACCAGCACCGCTTCAGGTGAGCAGTTCTTC; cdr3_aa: CATSTASGEQFF
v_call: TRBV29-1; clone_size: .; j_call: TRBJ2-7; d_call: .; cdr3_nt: TGCAGCGTTCAAAGGTCAGGGATGGGGAACTTCGAGCAGTACTTC; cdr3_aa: CSVQRSGMGNFEQYF
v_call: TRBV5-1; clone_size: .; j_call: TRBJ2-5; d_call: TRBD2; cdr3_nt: TGCGCCAGCAGATCTGGGACTAGCGGGTCCCAAGAGACCCAGTACTTC; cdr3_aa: CASRSGTSGSQETQYF
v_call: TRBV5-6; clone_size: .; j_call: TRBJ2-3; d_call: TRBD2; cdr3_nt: TGTGCCAGCAGCTTGGGTATTGGGACTAGCGGGAGGACAGATACGCAGTATTTT; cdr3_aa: CASSLGIGTSGRTDTQYF
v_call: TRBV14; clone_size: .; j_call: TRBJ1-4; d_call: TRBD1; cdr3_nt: TGTGCCAGCAGCCTATGGACAGGCGAAAAACTGTTTTTT; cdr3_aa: CASSLWTGEKLFF
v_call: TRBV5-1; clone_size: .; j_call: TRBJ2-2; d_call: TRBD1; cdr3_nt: TGCGCCAGCAGGACCACCGGGACAGGCGGCACCGGGGAGCTGTTTTTT; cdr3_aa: CASRTTGTGGTGELFF
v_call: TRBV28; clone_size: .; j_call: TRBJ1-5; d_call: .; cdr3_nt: TGTGCCACCATGGATAGACAGGAACCCCTTCAGCCCCAGCATTTT; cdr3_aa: CATMDRQEPLQPQHF
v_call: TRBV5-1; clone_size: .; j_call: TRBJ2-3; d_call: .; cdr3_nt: TGCGCCAGCAGCTTCGGGGGAATCACAGATACGCAGTATTTT; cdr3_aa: CASSFGGITDTQYF
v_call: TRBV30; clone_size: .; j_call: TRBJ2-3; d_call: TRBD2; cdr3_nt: TGTGCCTGGAGTGTACATGAGGCTAGCGGGAGGAATACGCAGTATTTT; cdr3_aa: CAWSVHEASGRNTQYF
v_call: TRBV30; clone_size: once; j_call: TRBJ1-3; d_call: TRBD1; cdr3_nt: TGTGCCTTCCAGGGGGCTCATGGAAACACCATATATTTT; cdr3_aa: CAFQGAHGNTIYF
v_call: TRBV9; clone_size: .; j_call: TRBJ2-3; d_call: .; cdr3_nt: TGTGCCAGCAGCGTAGCTGAGGAGCGCACGCAGTATTTT; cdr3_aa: CASSVAEERTQYF
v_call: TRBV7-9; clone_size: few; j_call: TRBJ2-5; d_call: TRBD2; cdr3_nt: TGTGCCAGCAGCTTAGCGCTGGGGGGAGGGCAAGAGACCCAGTACTTC; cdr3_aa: CASSLALGGGQETQYF
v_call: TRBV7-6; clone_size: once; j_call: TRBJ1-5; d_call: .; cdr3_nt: TGTGCCAGCAGCTTAGCTCGAGGTCAGCCCCAGCATTTT; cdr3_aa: CASSLARGQPQHF
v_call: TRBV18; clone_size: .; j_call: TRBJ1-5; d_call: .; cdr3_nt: TGTGCCAGCTCACCAGACAATAGCAATCAGCCCCAGCATTTT; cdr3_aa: CASSPDNSNQPQHF
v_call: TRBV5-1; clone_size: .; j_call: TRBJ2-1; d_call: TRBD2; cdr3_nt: TGCGCCAGCAGCCGCCAGGGGAGGACTAGCGGGAGGAGCTCCTACAATGAGCAGTTCTTC; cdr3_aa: CASSRQGRTSGRSSYNEQFF
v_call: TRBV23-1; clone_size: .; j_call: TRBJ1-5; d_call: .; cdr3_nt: TGCGCCAGCAGTCAATCCTTCCATCAGCCCCAGCATTTT; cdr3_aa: CASSQSFHQPQHF
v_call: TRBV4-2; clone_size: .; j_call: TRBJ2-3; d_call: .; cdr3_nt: TGTGCCAGCAGCCCAGTCCCCCCGGGACTTCTAGCCTCAGATACGCAGTATTTT; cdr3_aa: CASSPVPPGLLASDTQYF
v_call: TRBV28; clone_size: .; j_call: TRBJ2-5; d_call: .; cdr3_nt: TGTGCCAGCAGAACCTACAGGGGAGGAGAGACCCAGTACTTC; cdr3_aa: CASRTYRGGETQYF
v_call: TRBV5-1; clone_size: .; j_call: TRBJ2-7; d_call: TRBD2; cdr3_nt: TGCGCCAGCAGCGCGGGACTAGCGGGTGGCGCCTACGAGCAGTACTTC; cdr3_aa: CASSAGLAGGAYEQYF
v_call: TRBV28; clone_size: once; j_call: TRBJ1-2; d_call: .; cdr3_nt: TGTGCCAGCAGTTTATTGCCCACTGAGGGTGCCTATGGCTACACCTTC; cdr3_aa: CASSLLPTEGAYGYTF
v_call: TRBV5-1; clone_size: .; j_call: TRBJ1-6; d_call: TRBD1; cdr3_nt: TGCGCCAGCAGCTCCTCCGGGACAGGGGGTGTATCACCCCTCCACTTT; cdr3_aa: CASSSSGTGGVSPLHF
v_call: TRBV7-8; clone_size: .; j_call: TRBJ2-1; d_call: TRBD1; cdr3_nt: TGTGCCAGCAGCGTAGACAGGGTAACCTACAATGAGCAGTTCTTC; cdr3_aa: CASSVDRVTYNEQFF
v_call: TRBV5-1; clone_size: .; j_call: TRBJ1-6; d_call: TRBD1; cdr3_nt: TGCGCCAGCAGCTTGGCACAGGGGCAGTCACCCCTCCACTTT; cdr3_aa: CASSLAQGQSPLHF
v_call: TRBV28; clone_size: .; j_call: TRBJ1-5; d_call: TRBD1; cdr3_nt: TGTGCCAGCAGTCCGAATACAGGGGGCGCGTTTCAGCCCCAGCATTTT; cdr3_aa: CASSPNTGGAFQPQHF